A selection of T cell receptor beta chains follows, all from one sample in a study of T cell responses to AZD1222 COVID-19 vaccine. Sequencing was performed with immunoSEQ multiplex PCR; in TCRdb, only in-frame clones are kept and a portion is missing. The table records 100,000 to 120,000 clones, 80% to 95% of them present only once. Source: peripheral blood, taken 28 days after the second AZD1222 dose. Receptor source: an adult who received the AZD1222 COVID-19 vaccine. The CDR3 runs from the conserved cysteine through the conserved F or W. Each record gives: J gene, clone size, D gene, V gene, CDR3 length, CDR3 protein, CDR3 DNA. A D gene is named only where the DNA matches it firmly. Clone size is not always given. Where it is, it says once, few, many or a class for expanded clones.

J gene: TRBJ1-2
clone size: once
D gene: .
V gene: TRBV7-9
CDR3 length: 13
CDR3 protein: CASSQTQASGYTF
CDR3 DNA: TGTGCCAGCAGTCAGACACAGGCGAGTGGCTACACCTTC

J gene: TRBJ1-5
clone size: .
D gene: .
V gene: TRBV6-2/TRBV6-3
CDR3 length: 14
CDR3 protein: CASSYSGGNQPQHF
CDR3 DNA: TGTGCCAGCAGTTACTCAGGGGGCAATCAGCCCCAGCATTTT

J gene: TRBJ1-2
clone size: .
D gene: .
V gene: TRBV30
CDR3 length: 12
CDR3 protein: CAWSAGIGGYTF
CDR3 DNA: TGTGCCTGGAGTGCTGGAATAGGTGGCTACACCTTC

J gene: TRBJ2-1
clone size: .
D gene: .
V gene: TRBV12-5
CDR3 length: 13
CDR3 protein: CASGLVGVYEQFF
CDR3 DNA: TGTGCTAGTGGTTTGGTCGGCGTTTACGAGCAGTTCTTC

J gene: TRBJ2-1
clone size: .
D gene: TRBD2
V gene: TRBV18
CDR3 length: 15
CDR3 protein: CASSPIAGDYNEQFF
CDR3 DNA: TGTGCCAGCTCACCAATCGCGGGGGATTACAATGAGCAGTTCTTC

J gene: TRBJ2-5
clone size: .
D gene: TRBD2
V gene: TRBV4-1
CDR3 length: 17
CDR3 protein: CASSQSKLAGQQETQYF
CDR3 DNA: TGCGCCAGCAGCCAAAGCAAACTAGCGGGGCAACAAGAGACCCAGTACTTC

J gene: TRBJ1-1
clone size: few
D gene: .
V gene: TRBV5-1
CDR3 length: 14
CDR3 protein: CASSLEGVNTEAFF
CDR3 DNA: TGCGCCAGCAGCTTGGAAGGCGTGAACACTGAAGCTTTCTTT

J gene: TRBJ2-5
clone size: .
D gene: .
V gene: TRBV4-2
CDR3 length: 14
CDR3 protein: CASSQGAVQETQYF
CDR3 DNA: TGTGCCAGCAGCCAAGGGGCGGTACAAGAGACCCAGTACTTC

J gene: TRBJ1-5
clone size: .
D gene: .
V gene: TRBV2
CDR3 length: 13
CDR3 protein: CASKGTGWGRYHF
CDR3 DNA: TGTGCCAGCAAAGGAACAGGGTGGGGACGGTATCATTTT

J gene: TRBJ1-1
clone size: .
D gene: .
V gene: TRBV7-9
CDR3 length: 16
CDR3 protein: CASSSADAGMNTEAFF
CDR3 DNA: TGTGCCAGCAGCTCAGCAGACGCGGGGATGAACACTGAAGCTTTCTTT

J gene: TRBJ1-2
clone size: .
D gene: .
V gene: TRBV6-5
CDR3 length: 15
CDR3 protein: CASSYPGQGVYGYTF
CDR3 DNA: TGTGCCAGCAGTTACCCCGGGCAGGGTGTCTATGGCTACACCTTC

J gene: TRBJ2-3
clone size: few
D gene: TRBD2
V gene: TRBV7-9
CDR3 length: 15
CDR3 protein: CASSLLGLASDTQYF
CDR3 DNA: TGTGCCAGCAGCTTATTGGGACTAGCGTCAGATACGCAGTATTTT

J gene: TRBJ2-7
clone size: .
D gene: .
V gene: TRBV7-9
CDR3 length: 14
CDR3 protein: CASSSLDVSYEQYF
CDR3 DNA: TGTGCCAGCAGCTCCCTAGACGTATCCTACGAGCAGTACTTC

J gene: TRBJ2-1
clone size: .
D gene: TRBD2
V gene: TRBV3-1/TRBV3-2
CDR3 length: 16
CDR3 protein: CASSQLLAGVGNEQFF
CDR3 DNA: TGTGCCAGCAGCCAACTACTAGCGGGGGTTGGTAATGAGCAGTTCTTC

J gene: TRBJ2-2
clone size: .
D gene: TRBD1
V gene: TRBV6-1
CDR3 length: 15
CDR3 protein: CASSERQGWAGELFF
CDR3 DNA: TGTGCCAGCAGTGAACGACAGGGTTGGGCCGGGGAGCTGTTTTTT

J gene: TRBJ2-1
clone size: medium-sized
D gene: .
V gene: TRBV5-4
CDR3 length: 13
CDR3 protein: CASSLAGDNEQFF
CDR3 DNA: TGTGCCAGCAGCTTGGCAGGGGACAATGAGCAGTTCTTC

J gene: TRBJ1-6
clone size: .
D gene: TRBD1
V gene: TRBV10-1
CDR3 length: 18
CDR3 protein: CASRYGQGPSSYNSPLHF
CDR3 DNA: TGCGCCAGCAGGTATGGACAGGGGCCGAGCTCCTATAATTCACCCCTCCACTTT

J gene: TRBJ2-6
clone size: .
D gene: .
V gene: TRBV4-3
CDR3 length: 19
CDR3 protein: CASSQASGGDLTGANVLTF
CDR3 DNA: TGCGCCAGCAGCCAAGCGTCAGGAGGGGACCTTACTGGGGCCAACGTCCTGACTTTC

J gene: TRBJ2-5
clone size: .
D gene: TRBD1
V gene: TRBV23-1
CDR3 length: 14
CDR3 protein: CASRKTGAVETQYF
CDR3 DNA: TGCGCCAGCAGGAAGACAGGGGCGGTGGAGACCCAGTACTTC

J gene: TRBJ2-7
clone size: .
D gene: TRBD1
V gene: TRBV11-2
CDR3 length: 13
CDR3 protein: CASSPNRGHEQYF
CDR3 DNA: TGTGCCAGCAGCCCCAACAGGGGCCACGAGCAGTACTTC

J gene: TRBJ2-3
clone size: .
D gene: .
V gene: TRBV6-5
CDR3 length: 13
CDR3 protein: CASSLSSTDTQYF
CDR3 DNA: TGTGCCAGCAGCCTATCCTCGACCGATACGCAGTATTTT

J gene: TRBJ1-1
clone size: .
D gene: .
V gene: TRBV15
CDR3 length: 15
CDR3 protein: CATSKGSGEPFPTFF
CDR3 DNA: TGTGCCACCAGCAAGGGCTCAGGGGAACCCTTCCCTACTTTCTTT

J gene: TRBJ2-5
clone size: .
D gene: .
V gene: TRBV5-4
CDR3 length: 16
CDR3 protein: CASSLGGQGRKETQYF
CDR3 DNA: TGTGCCAGCAGCTTGGGCGGGCAGGGAAGGAAAGAGACCCAGTACTTC

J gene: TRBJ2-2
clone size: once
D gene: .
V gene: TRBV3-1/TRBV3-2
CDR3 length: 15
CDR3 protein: CASSREQGNTGELFF
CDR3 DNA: TGTGCCAGCAGCCGGGAGCAGGGAAACACCGGGGAGCTGTTTTTT

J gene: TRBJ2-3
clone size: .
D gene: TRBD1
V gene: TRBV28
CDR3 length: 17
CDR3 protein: CASSRPTGATGTDTQYF
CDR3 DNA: TGTGCCAGCAGTAGACCGACAGGGGCCACGGGGACAGATACGCAGTATTTT

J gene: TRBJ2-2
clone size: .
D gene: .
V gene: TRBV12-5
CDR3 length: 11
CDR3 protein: CASGLVGELFF
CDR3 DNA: TGTGCTAGTGGTTTGGTCGGGGAGCTGTTTTTT

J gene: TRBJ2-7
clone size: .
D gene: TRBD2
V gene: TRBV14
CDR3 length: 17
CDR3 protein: CASSQEPRRGGSYEQYF
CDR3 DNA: TGTGCCAGCAGCCAAGAACCTCGCCGGGGGGGTTCCTACGAGCAGTACTTC

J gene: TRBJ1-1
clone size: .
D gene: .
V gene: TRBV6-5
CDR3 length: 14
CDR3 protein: CASSYLGVNTEAFF
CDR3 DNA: TGTGCCAGCAGTTACTTGGGGGTGAACACTGAAGCTTTCTTT

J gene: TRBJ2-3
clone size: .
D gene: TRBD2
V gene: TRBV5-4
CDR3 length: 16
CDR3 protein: CASSLATSGGTDTQYF
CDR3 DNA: TGTGCCAGCAGCTTGGCAACTAGCGGGGGCACAGATACGCAGTATTTT

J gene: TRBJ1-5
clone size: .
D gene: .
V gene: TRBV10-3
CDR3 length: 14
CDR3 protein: CAIRRDGATQPQHF
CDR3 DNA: TGTGCCATCAGGCGGGACGGTGCCACTCAGCCCCAGCATTTT

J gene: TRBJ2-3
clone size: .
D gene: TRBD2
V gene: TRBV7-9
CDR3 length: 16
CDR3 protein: CASSLEAGEITDTQYF
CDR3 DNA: TGTGCCAGCAGCTTAGAGGCGGGGGAGATTACAGATACGCAGTATTTT

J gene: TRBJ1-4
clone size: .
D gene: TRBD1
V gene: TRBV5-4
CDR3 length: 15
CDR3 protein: CASSVWTGSNEKLFF
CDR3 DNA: TGTGCCAGCAGCGTCTGGACAGGGTCTAATGAAAAACTGTTTTTT

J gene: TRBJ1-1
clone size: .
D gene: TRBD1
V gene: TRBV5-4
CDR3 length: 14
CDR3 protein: CASSSPTGGTEAFF
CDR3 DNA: TGTGCCAGCAGCTCCCCTACAGGGGGCACTGAAGCTTTCTTT

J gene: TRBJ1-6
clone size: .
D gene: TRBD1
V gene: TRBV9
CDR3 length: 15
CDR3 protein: CASSVVDRGGSPLHF
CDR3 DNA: TGTGCCAGCAGCGTAGTCGACAGGGGAGGCTCACCCCTCCACTTT

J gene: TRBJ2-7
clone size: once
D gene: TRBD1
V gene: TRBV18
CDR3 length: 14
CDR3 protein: CASSEGQAKYEQYF
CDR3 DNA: TGTGCCAGCTCAGAGGGACAGGCGAAATACGAGCAGTACTTC

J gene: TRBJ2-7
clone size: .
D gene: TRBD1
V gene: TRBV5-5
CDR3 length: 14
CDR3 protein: CASTGGQGSYEQYF
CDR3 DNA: TGTGCCAGCACCGGGGGACAGGGAAGCTACGAGCAGTACTTC

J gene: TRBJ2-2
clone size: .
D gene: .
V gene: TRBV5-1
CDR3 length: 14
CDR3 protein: CASRGQTNTGELFF
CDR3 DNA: TGCGCCAGCAGAGGGCAGACGAACACCGGGGAGCTGTTTTTT

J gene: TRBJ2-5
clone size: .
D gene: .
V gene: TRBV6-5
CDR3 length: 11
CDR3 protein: CASSQTDTQYF
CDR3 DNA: TGTGCCAGCAGCCAGACAGATACCCAGTACTTC

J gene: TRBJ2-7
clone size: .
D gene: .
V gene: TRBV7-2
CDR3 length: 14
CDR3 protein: CASSSRGNSYEQYF
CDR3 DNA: TGTGCCAGCAGCTCCCGGGGAAACTCCTACGAGCAGTACTTC

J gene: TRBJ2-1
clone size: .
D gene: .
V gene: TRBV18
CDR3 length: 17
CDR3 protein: CASSPRAAARSYNEQFF
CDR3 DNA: TGTGCCAGCTCACCACGGGCGGCCGCCCGTTCCTACAATGAGCAGTTCTTC

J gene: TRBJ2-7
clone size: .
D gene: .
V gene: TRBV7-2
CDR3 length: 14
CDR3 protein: CASSKPGHQYEQYF
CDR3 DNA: TGTGCCAGCAGTAAGCCGGGACACCAGTACGAGCAGTACTTC

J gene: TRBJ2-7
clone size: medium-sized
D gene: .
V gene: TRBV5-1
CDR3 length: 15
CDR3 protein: CASSLEAFGIHEQYF
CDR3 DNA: TGCGCCAGCAGCTTGGAGGCTTTCGGAATCCACGAGCAGTACTTC

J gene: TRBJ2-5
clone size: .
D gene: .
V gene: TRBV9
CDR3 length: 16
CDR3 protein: CASSTEFKGGIETQYF
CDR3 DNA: TGTGCCAGCAGCACAGAATTCAAGGGCGGGATAGAGACCCAGTACTTC

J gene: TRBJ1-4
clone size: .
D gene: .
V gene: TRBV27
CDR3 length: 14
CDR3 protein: CASSFRGTREKLFF
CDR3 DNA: TGTGCCAGCAGTTTTAGGGGAACCCGGGAAAAACTGTTTTTT

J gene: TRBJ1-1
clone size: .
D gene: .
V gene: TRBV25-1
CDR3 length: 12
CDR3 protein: CASTFDSTEAFF
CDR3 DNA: TGTGCCAGCACCTTTGACAGTACTGAAGCTTTCTTT

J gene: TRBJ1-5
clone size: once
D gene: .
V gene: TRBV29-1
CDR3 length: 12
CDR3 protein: CSVGGVNQPQHF
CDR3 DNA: TGCAGCGTTGGAGGGGTCAATCAGCCCCAGCATTTT

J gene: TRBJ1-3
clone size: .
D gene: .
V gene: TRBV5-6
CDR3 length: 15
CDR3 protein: CASSLQGGTGNTIYF
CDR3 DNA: TGTGCCAGCAGCTTACAGGGCGGAACTGGAAACACCATATATTTT

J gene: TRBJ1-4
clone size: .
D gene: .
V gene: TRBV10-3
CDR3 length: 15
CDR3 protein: CAISESRTANEKLFF
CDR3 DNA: TGTGCCATCAGTGAGAGCCGGACAGCAAATGAAAAACTGTTTTTT

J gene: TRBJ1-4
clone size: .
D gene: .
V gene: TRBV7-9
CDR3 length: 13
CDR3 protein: CASRGTDLEKLFF
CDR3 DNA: TGTGCCAGCAGGGGGACCGACCTTGAAAAACTGTTTTTT

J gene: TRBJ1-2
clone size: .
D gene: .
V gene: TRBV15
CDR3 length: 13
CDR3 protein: CATSRGLGYGYTF
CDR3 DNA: TGTGCCACCAGCAGAGGGTTAGGCTATGGCTACACCTTC

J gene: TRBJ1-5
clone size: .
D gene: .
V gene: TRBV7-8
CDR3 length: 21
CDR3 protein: CASSLVRLPRKRGNSNQPQHF
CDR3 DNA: TGTGCCAGCAGCTTAGTACGTCTTCCCCGTAAGAGGGGGAATAGCAATCAGCCCCAGCATTTT

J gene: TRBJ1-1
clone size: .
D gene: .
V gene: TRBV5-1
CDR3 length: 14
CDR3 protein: CASSPGGGYTEAFF
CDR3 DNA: TGCGCCAGCAGCCCTGGGGGAGGGTACACTGAAGCTTTCTTT

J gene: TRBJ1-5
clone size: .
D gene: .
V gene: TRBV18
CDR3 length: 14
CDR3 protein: CASSGGNSNQPQHF
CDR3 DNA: TGTGCCAGCTCAGGAGGAAATAGCAATCAGCCCCAGCATTTT